The 8 T cell receptor beta chains in this list originate from one sample, sequenced in a study of CD8+CD57+ T cells in acquired aplastic anemia (dated by TCRdb to between 2017 and 2018). The instrument was an Illumina HiSeq 2000. TCR beta VDJ combination and CDR3 sequence profiling used genomic DNA as the template. The public reads were quality trimmed at Q25 with fastp and then assembled into clones with MiXCR by TCRdb, keeping productive beta chains. Identical CDR3 protein sequences are pooled into one entry, listed with their most common genes and DNA. Counted in this sample were roughly 170,000 distinct CDR3 sequences; 45% to 60% of them appeared once. The biggest ten clones account for over 10% of the sample. Patients chosen for sequencing had shown expansion of CD8+CD57+ cells by flow cytometry. Material for sequencing was sorted CD4+, CD8+, or CD8+CD57+ T cells (not recorded which) from PBMCs. These receptors were obtained from a human donor with aplastic anemia.

The chain has TRBV5-1 and TRBJ2-3; a possible D gene is TRBD2 (7 bases). CDR1 and CDR2 (germline): SGHRS, YFSETQ. The CDR3 spans 16 residues. The V gene lost 3 bases and the J gene lost 4 bases, with 18 bases spanning the gap. Written as DNA, the CDR3 is TGCGCCAGCAGCTCATACGGGGGGCTAGCGGCAGATACGCAGTATTTT. This encodes CASSSYGGLAADTQYF.

This chain uses TRBV10-2 with TRBJ1-5, with D hard to call. This CDR3 is 14 amino acids long. Trimming cost V 3 bases and J 3 bases, with 9 bases left between them. Germline V CDR1 and CDR2: WSHSY, SAAADI. For the CDR3, the DNA is TGCGCCAGCAGTGAAAATGGGATCAATCAGCCCCAGCATTTT. It is translated as CASSENGINQPQHF.

The CDR3 reads CASSQDVGRAYEQYF. The CDR3 bases are TGTGCCAGCAGCCAAGATGTCGGGCGAGCCTACGAGCAGTACTTC. The rearrangement uses TRBV14 and TRBJ2-7; D unclear. Germline CDR1 and CDR2: SGHDN and FVKESK. The V end was cut by 0 bases, the J end by 2 bases, with 11 bases between. This CDR3 region has 15 residues.

V gene TRBV10-3 combines with J gene TRBJ2-5; maybe TRBD2 (7 bases). V was trimmed by 0 bases and J by 7 bases, leaving 18 bases between them. Germline CDR1 and CDR2: ENHRY and SYGVKD. The CDR3 is 16 amino acids. The DNA for the CDR3 is TGTGCCATCAGTGAGTCGAGGTCGGGGGGCATCGCGACCCAGTACTTC. It yields the protein CAISESRSGGIATQYF.

The sample holds many counts of this clonotype. The chain is built from TRBV3-1 and TRBJ2-2; D ambiguous. V was pared by 1 base and J by 2 bases, with 8 bases between. The length of the CDR3 is 15 residues. CDR1 is LGHDT, CDR2 YNNKEL, per germline (reference sequence). CDR3 region: CASSQAGINTGELFF. CDR3 sequence (DNA): TGTGCCAGCAGCCAAGCGGGCATTAACACCGGGGAGCTGTTTTTT.

At least ten counts were recorded for this clonotype. The chain employs TRBV20-1 and TRBJ2-3; D gene unclear. The CDR3 covers 11 residues. V lost 6 bases, J lost 5 bases, and 9 bases lay in between. The germline V gene has CDR1 DFQATT and CDR2 SNEGSKA (reference sequence). This CDR3 reads CSADLGDTQYF. CDR3 nucleotides: TGCAGTGCAGACCTCGGAGATACGCAGTATTTT.

This clonotype came up once. V usage is TRBV5-1 and J usage is TRBJ2-2, with D perhaps given as TRBD1 or TRBD2 (5 bases each). The V gene's germline CDR1 is SGHRS and CDR2 YFSETQ. Trimming left V 0 bases short and J 2 bases short, with 14 bases between. This CDR3 region has 17 residues. The CDR3 coding sequence is TGCGCCAGCAGCTTGGTTAGGGCAGGGACCAACACCGGGGAGCTGTTTTTT. Its translation is CASSLVRAGTNTGELFF.

This clonotype was observed a handful of times. One end of the junction varies from germline; a read error may be responsible. This chain uses TRBV7-9 with TRBJ1-4; D is perhaps TRBD1 (6 bases). This CDR3 contains 15 residues. Germline values: CDR1 SEHNR, CDR2 FQNEAQ (reference sequence). CDR3 amino acids: CASSLDGGANEKLLF. CDR3 nucleotide sequence: TGTGCCAGCAGCTTAGACGGGGGGGCTAATGAAAAACTGCTTTTT.